This TCR beta chain was recovered during a study of beta chain features in type 1 diabetes. Study-level information: Patients and healthy donors were similar in age, gender and cell yields. Points from the study as a whole: Type 1 diabetes patients had moderately but significantly shorter TCRB CDR3s in all four CD4+ subsets. When cDNA is sequenced, cells with high TCR expression could be over-represented.

V shed 1 base, J shed 4 bases, and the junction held 7 bases outside the gene matches. Germline V gene sequence: CDR1 MNHNS, CDR2 SASEGT. The CDR3 is 15 residues long. Every bit of the isolated RNA underwent reverse transcription, so sequencing read expressed TCRB transcripts. For naive, central memory and regulatory T cell samples, reads averaged around 3.8 million. The protocol was immunoSEQ multiplex PCR, while the TCRdb copy is restricted to in-frame clones and leaves out a portion. The sample includes nearly 700,000 clones, roughly 13% of them seen just once. A note on this clone: What it binds is unknown.

Populations isolated by sorting all had purity greater than 95%. The specimen was naive CD4+ T cells from blood. The chain is built from TRBV6-1 and TRBJ2-7; 7 bases agree with TRBD1. The sequence was collected from a man aged 18 to 30 with type 1 diabetes. The CDR3 sequence: CASSEDGTEQYEQYF. In DNA, the CDR3 is TGTGCCAGCAGTGAAGACGGGACAGAACAATACGAGCAGTACTTC.